This T cell receptor (beta chain) emerged from a study of Ad26.COV2.S vaccination and SARS-CoV-2 variants. Treatment here: roughly 20 received Ad26.COV2.S at low or high dose, single or two shots; 5 received placebo; per-sample allocation not given. Sample collection was performed on day 63 after the first vaccine or placebo injection. Study outcomes and limitations: Estimates derived from TCR breadth and depth analyses may have underestimated total T cell responses.

CDR1 KGHSH and CDR2 LQKENI come from the germline V gene. The CDR3 has 15 residues. Trimming removed 3 bases from V and 5 bases from J, with 17 bases in between. Libraries were prepared by immunoSEQ multiplex PCR; TCRdb keeps only in-frame clonotypes and omits some of them. The table shows more than 400,000 clones, with over 80% occurring only once. This clone showed up just a few times. The antigen is unknown. The sample in question was peripheral blood, obtained in a trial of Ad26.COV2.S vaccine versus placebo. The J gene is TRBJ2-7, the V gene TRBV18; no definite D call. This TCR came from a person between 18 and 59 years old who received the Ad26.COV2.S COVID-19 vaccine or a placebo. This CDR3 reads CASSPLEQTVDEQYF. CDR3 bases: TGTGCCAGCTCACCTTTAGAACAGACTGTCGACGAGCAGTACTTC.